This T cell receptor beta chain appears in the sequencing data of a study of blood T cell repertoires in COVID-19. Study at large: PBMCs, B-cell-depleted T cells, or T cells provided the cDNA or gDNA that made up the material.

This clone is a singleton in its sample. The protocol was immunoSEQ multiplex PCR, while the TCRdb copy is restricted to in-frame clones and leaves out a portion. The sample includes about 75,000 clones, 88% of them seen just once. The V end was cut by 2 bases, the J end by 0 bases, with 8 bases between. The CDR3 length is 16 residues. CDR1 and CDR2 (germline): SNHLY, FYNNEI. The sample comprised peripheral blood. This TCR derives from a human donor in a cohort sampled during active COVID-19. The chain joins TRBV2 to TRBJ2-6, with D maybe TRBD1 (5 bases). CDR3 amino acids: CASSELGASGANVLTF. As DNA, the CDR3 is TGTGCCAGCAGTGAATTAGGGGCCTCTGGGGCCAACGTCCTGACTTTC.